Below are 27 T cell receptor beta chains sequenced from a single sample in a study of T cell changes during pregnancy in multiple sclerosis. Sequencing was performed with immunoSEQ multiplex PCR; in TCRdb, only in-frame clones are kept and a portion is missing. The data hold about 72,000 clones, with 91% observed a single time. This specimen consisted of peripheral blood, obtained in the third trimester of pregnancy. Every receptor here comes from a female donor in good health, enrolled as a control in a pregnancy study.

This chain connects TRBV2 to TRBJ1-5, with D possibly being TRBD1 (6 bases). This CDR3 has 15 amino acids. Germline assignment: CDR1 SNHLY and CDR2 FYNNEI. V dropped 3 bases and J dropped 5 bases, with 14 bases sitting between them. In DNA, the CDR3 is TGTGCCAGCAGTGAGCGGGGGCTCCGGGATCAGCCCCAGCATTTT. Amino acid sequence: CASSERGLRDQPQHF.

The chain has TRBV6-4 and TRBJ2-3; 9 bases agree with TRBD2. This CDR3 contains 14 residues. V was pared by 5 bases and J by 6 bases, with 6 bases of the junction left unmatched. In germline, CDR1 is MRHNA, CDR2 SNTAGT. The CDR3 DNA reads TGTGCCAGCAGTCCGACTAGCGGCAGCGATACGCAGTATTTT. Translating it yields CASSPTSGSDTQYF.

The gene calls are TRBV6-4 and TRBJ2-3; the match to TRBD2 covers 10 bases. The CDR3 covers 16 residues. Unmatched junction bases numbered 3, after V lost 3 bases and J lost 0 bases. Germline CDR1 MRHNA, CDR2 SNTAGT. The CDR3 coding sequence is TGTGCCAGCAGTGAGGCTAGCGGGGGAAGCACAGATACGCAGTATTTT. It is translated as CASSEASGGSTDTQYF.

CDR3 protein: CASSLYPGTGGTETQYF. The DNA of the CDR3 is TGCGCCAGCAGCCTATACCCCGGGACAGGGGGCACGGAGACCCAGTACTTC. V usage is TRBV4-3 and J usage is TRBJ2-5; 12 bases fit TRBD1. V shed 4 bases and J 5 bases; nucleotides not matched to a gene: 11. CDR3 length equals 17 residues. Per germline, CDR1 LGHNA and CDR2 YSLEER.

The chain carries TRBV11-2 and TRBJ2-1; 10 nucleotides line up with TRBD1. The V and J ends lost 5 bases and 3 bases, in that order; junction bases with no gene match: 16. Germline V gives CDR1 SGHAT, CDR2 FQNNGV. CDR3 length equals 19 residues. CDR3 coding DNA: TGTGCCAGCAGCGGAGGGCGGACAGGGGGAGTAAAGGGCTACAATGAGCAGTTCTTC. Its translation: CASSGGRTGGVKGYNEQFF.

This sequence joins TRBV2 and TRBJ1-1; 8 bases map to TRBD1. The CDR3 extends over 14 amino acids. In germline, CDR1 is SNHLY, CDR2 FYNNEI. V gave up 3 bases and J gave up 5 bases; unmatched junction bases: 5. The chain's CDR3 is CASSDGQGWTEAFF. CDR3 nucleotides: TGTGCCAGCAGTGACGGACAGGGATGGACTGAAGCTTTCTTT.

This rearrangement joins TRBV12-5 to TRBJ1-3, with 7 bases matching TRBD1. V lost 6 bases to trimming and J lost 4 bases; unmatched junction nucleotides: 9. Germline V gene lookup returns CDR1 LGHNT and CDR2 FRNRAP. This CDR3 has 15 residues. CDR3: CASGPTGTLGNTIYF. CDR3 nucleotides: TGTGCTAGTGGACCGACAGGGACACTCGGAAACACCATATATTTT. The complete variable domain, with remaining parts taken from reference TRBV12-5 and TRBJ1-3, reads DARVTQTPRHKVTEMGQEVTMRCQPILGHNTVFWYRQTMMQGLELLAYFRNRAPLDDSGMPKDRFSAEMPDATLATLKIQPSEPRDSAVYFCASGPTGTLGNTIYFGEGSWLTVV.

The V and J genes are TRBV4-1 and TRBJ2-3; TRBD2 aligns across 10 bases. CDR3 size: 19 residues. From germline, CDR1 is MGHRA and CDR2 YSYEKL. V trimming: 4 bases; J trimming: 1 base; junction bases outside the gene matches: 14. The CDR3 loop reads CASSRQASGGFRGTDTQYF. The DNA for the CDR3 is TGCGCCAGCAGCCGACAAGCTAGCGGGGGTTTCCGGGGCACAGATACGCAGTATTTT.

As DNA, the CDR3 is TGCGCCAGCAGCTTTGCGGAGACCTACAATGAGCAGTTCTTC. Protein product: CASSFAETYNEQFF. The chain carries TRBV5-1 and TRBJ2-1; D is ambiguous. From germline, CDR1 is SGHRS and CDR2 YFSETQ. The CDR3 sequence is 14 residues long. The ends were cut back, 2 bases at V and 2 bases at J, with 8 bases in the middle.

The chain combines TRBV6-1 with TRBJ1-1; 8 nucleotides line up with TRBD1. V was clipped by 4 bases and J by 4 bases; unmatched bases: 5. CDR3 length: 14 amino acids. Germline lookup yields CDR1 MNHNS and CDR2 SASEGT. This chain's CDR3 is CASSVTGEGTEAFF. The CDR3 DNA follows: TGTGCCAGCAGTGTGACAGGGGAGGGCACTGAAGCTTTCTTT.

This clone was observed once. The chain has TRBV6-1 and TRBJ1-1; D gene uncertain. Between the trimmed V and J ends, which lost 8 bases and 5 bases, there was a span of 21 bases. This CDR3 comprises 15 residues. Germline V CDR1 and CDR2: MNHNS, SASEGT. CDR3 in DNA: TGTGCCAGCGGAACCCTTGGGAGGTTGGGGACTGAAGCTTTCTTT. Protein sequence: CASGTLGRLGTEAFF.

The chain is built from TRBV6-4 and TRBJ2-3; tentatively, D is TRBD1 (6 bases). CDR3 length: 16 amino acids. Per the germline V gene, CDR1 is MRHNA and CDR2 is SNTAGT. Trimming pared 4 bases from V and 0 bases from J, leaving 14 bases between. CDR3 amino acids: CASSASRDTSTDTQYF. CDR3 in DNA: TGTGCCAGCAGTGCGTCCCGGGACACAAGCACAGATACGCAGTATTTT.

This chain joins TRBV12-5 and TRBJ1-5; D gene uncertain. V lost 8 bases and J 4 bases, leaving 15 bases between the germline ends. This CDR3 comprises 14 residues. Per the germline V gene, CDR1 is LGHNT and CDR2 is FRNRAP. The CDR3, as DNA: TGTGCTAGTTCCCCACCTAGGCCGAATCAGCCCCAGCATTTT. This gives the protein CASSPPRPNQPQHF.

The count of this clone is one. This chain connects TRBV6-5 to TRBJ2-7; 7 bases are a match to TRBD1. V trimming: 1 base; J trimming: 5 bases; junction bases outside the gene matches: 5. The CDR3 runs 14 residues. The germline CDR1 and CDR2 sequences are MNHEY and SVGAGI. Written as DNA, the CDR3 is TGTGCCAGCAGTTACTTGCGAGGGGGCGACGAGCAGTACTTC. Its protein is CASSYLRGGDEQYF.

This clone was seen only once. The gene calls are TRBV5-6 and TRBJ1-2; no clear D. Per the germline V gene, CDR1 is SGHDT and CDR2 is YYEEEE. Trimming took 2 bases from V and 3 from J, leaving 14 bases between them. The CDR3 covers 15 residues. CDR3 in amino acids: CASSFDMREDYGYTF. CDR3 nucleotides: TGTGCCAGCAGCTTCGATATGAGGGAAGACTATGGCTACACCTTC.

This sequence joins TRBV13 and TRBJ2-1; TRBD2 agrees at 13 bases. In germline, CDR1 is PRHDT, CDR2 FYEKMQ (reference sequence). This CDR3 contains 15 residues. V gave up 5 bases and J gave up 9 bases; unmatched junction bases: 7. CDR3 residues: CASSLGTSGKREQFF. The CDR3, as DNA: TGTGCCAGCAGCCTGGGGACTAGCGGGAAACGTGAGCAGTTCTTC.

The rearrangement joins TRBV28 to TRBJ2-1, with D possibly matching TRBD1 (6 bases). The germline gives CDR1 MDHEN, CDR2 SYDVKM. V gave up 5 bases and J gave up 3 bases, with 8 bases separating them. The CDR3 consists of 13 residues. CDR3 coding DNA: TGTGCCAGCAGTATGGACAGCTACAATGAGCAGTTCTTC. Amino acids: CASSMDSYNEQFF.

The chain has TRBV11-2 and TRBJ2-3; 7 bases match TRBD2. J lost 0 bases, V lost 0 bases, and 3 bases had no gene match. CDR1 SGHAT and CDR2 FQNNGV come from the germline V gene. This CDR3 is 16 amino acids long. The CDR3 region has the DNA TGTGCCAGCAGCTTAGATAGCGGGCTAAGCACAGATACGCAGTATTTT. As protein: CASSLDSGLSTDTQYF.

The chain carries TRBV11-2 and TRBJ2-7, with TRBD2 matching over 7 bases. Germline-derived CDR1 and CDR2 are SGHAT and FQNNGV. Trimming took 5 bases from V and 2 from J; bases not matched to a gene: 12. The CDR3 sequence is 16 residues long. CDR3 loop: CASSLLWGGGPYEQYF. In DNA form, the CDR3 reads TGTGCCAGCAGCCTCCTCTGGGGGGGTGGTCCCTACGAGCAGTACTTC.

The rearrangement uses TRBV5-4 and TRBJ1-4; no clear D. The V and J ends lost 0 bases and 8 bases respectively, with 8 bases between them. Germline lookup yields CDR1 SGHNT and CDR2 YYREEE (reference sequence). CDR3 length: 13 amino acids. The CDR3 nucleotides are TGTGCCAGCAGCTTGGCATACTCGGAAAAACTGTTTTTT. This codes for CASSLAYSEKLFF.

The CDR3 loop reads CASSPSGGNQPQHF. Written as DNA, the CDR3 is TGTGCCAGCTCACCCTCGGGAGGCAATCAGCCCCAGCATTTT. The chain combines TRBV18 with TRBJ1-5; D is unresolved. The CDR3 sequence is 14 residues long. V was clipped by 3 bases and J by 2 bases, with 8 bases between them. Germline values: CDR1 KGHSH, CDR2 LQKENI.

The chain links TRBV4-1 to TRBJ2-1; 12 positions agree with TRBD2. This CDR3 is built from 16 residues. After removal of 6 bases from V and 5 bases from J, the junction contained 8 bases not matched to a gene. Germline V gives CDR1 MGHRA, CDR2 YSYEKL. CDR3 sequence (DNA): TGCGCCAGCAGAGAACCGACTAGCGGGGGACACAATGAGCAGTTCTTC. Translating gives CASREPTSGGHNEQFF.

V usage is TRBV6-6 and J usage is TRBJ2-1; 9 bases match TRBD1. Germline CDR1 and CDR2: MNHNY and SVGAGI (reference sequence). The CDR3 runs to 16 residues. V gave up 4 bases and J gave up 2 bases; unmatched junction bases: 6. In nucleotides, the CDR3 is TGTGCCAGCAGTTCTCCCCGGACAGGGGCCTACAATGAGCAGTTCTTC. Amino acid sequence: CASSSPRTGAYNEQFF.

This chain links TRBV6-5 with TRBJ2-5; the D gene is possibly TRBD2 (6 bases). Per germline, CDR1 MNHEY and CDR2 SVGAGI. The CDR3 consists of 15 residues. Trimming took off 0 bases at V and 1 base at J, with 9 bases between the two ends. The CDR3 DNA reads as TGTGCCAGCAGTTACTCAGAGGGAGGCCAAGAGACCCAGTACTTC. The encoded protein is CASSYSEGGQETQYF.

V is TRBV6-5 and J is TRBJ2-2, with D tentatively TRBD1 (5 bases). This CDR3 is 12 amino acids long. From germline, CDR1 is MNHEY and CDR2 SVGAGI. Trimming shortened V by 5 bases and J by 7 bases, and 8 bases separated the two germline ends. In nucleotides, the CDR3 is TGTGCCAGCAGTCCCCAGGGCGGGGAGCTGTTTTTT. Translating gives CASSPQGGELFF.

This clone was observed a few times. The chain joins TRBV18 to TRBJ1-1, with 7 positions matching TRBD1. Per the germline V gene, CDR1 is KGHSH and CDR2 is LQKENI. V gave up 4 bases and J gave up 10 bases; unmatched junction bases: 6. This CDR3 is built from 12 residues. CDR3 sequence: CASSRWDRGAFF. CDR3 in DNA: TGTGCCAGCTCACGATGGGACAGAGGAGCTTTCTTT.

This chain uses TRBV6-1 with TRBJ1-4; 11 bases agree with TRBD1. V lost 4 bases, J lost 8 bases, and 6 bases stayed unmatched. CDR1 is MNHNS, CDR2 SASEGT, per germline. This CDR3 is 15 amino acids long. The chain's CDR3 is CASSAWDRGMEKLFF. CDR3 bases: TGTGCCAGCAGTGCTTGGGACAGGGGGATGGAAAAACTGTTTTTT.